This T cell receptor (beta chain) is from a study of blood T cell repertoires in COVID-19. In the study overall: Acute and convalescent COVID-19 specimens originated in the United States, Italy and Spain. PBMCs, B-cell-depleted T cells, or T cells were the source of the cDNA or gDNA that made up the material.

As processed by the authors: For nucleated cells, counts were estimated from reference gene primer amplification. Here immunoSEQ multiplex PCR was the method, and the copy in TCRdb shows in-frame clones only, minus some. The V and J calls and clone size are taken from that table; D and trimming were inferred from the DNA. Seen here are around 200,000 clones, roughly 80% observed once, and the top ten hold around 9.3%. There are 13 residues in the CDR3. Germline V gives CDR1 SGHTA, CDR2 FQGNSA. The ends were cut back, 5 bases at V and 7 bases at J, with 11 bases in the middle. Sequencing was carried out using peripheral blood. The rearrangement links TRBV7-2 to TRBJ2-2, with D perhaps TRBD1 (6 bases). This receptor was identified in a woman older than 75 with acute or convalescent COVID-19. The CDR3 reads CASSEQGVGELFF. The DNA for the CDR3 is TGTGCCAGCAGCGAACAGGGAGTCGGGGAGCTGTTTTTT.